Listed here are 3 T cell receptor beta chains from one sample, sequenced in a study of response to subunit inactivated influenza vaccine. MiXCR, run by TCRdb on the RT-PCR reads, gives a single entry per CDR3 protein. The data contain hundreds of thousands of distinct CDR3 sequences, about 18% of them singletons. The sample in question was PBMCs from blood, obtained roughly 5 days after vaccination. These receptors were obtained from a man over 45 who received an inactivated influenza vaccine.

This clonotype was seen only a few times. The chain uses TRBV20-1 and TRBJ2-1; tentative D call: TRBD2 (7 bases). Germline loops: CDR1 DFQATT, CDR2 SNEGSKA (reference sequence). This CDR3 comprises 14 residues. Between the trimmed V and J ends, which lost 3 bases and 2 bases, there was a span of 11 bases. CDR3 nucleotides: TGCAGTGCTAGGGGGGGGGCCCCCTACAATGAGCAGTTCTTC. It translates to CSARGGAPYNEQFF.

V and J are TRBV20-1 and TRBJ2-6, with 8 bases matching TRBD1. J lost 16 bases, V lost 0 bases, and 11 bases had no gene match. Germline assignment: CDR1 DFQATT and CDR2 SNEGSKA (reference sequence). The CDR3 has 14 residues. CDR3 bases: TGCAGTGCTAGAGATCCAGGGGGCGAGACAAGTCTGACTTTC. Its translation: CSARDPGGETSLTF.

This clonotype was observed a few times. The chain links TRBV12-3 or TRBV12-4 to TRBJ1-1; D unclear. The CDR3 runs to 14 residues. The V end lost 3 bases, the J end lost 8 bases, and 16 bases lay between the germline ends. The CDR3 protein is CASSLEILAVEAFF. Written as DNA, the CDR3 is TGTGCCAGCAGTTTGGAGATATTGGCGGTGGAAGCTTTCTTT.